This T cell receptor (beta chain) was documented in a study of T-cell reconstitution after alpha-beta-depleted transplantation in children. TCRbeta library preparation incorporated unique molecular identifiers. MiXCR was run by TCRdb on the PCR reads, yielding one entry per CDR3 protein. The sample has roughly 200,000 distinct CDR3 sequences; more than 14% are singletons. This clonotype occurred many times. The V gene lost 3 bases and the J gene lost 1 base, with 9 bases spanning the gap. Germline CDR1 and CDR2: ENHRY and SYGVKD. This CDR3 comprises 14 residues. The TCR comes from a human donor who donated a stem cell graft to a child with acute lymphoblastic leukemia. Sequenced here: PBMCs from the stem cell graft donor, sampled from the stem cell graft. The J gene is TRBJ1-1, the V gene TRBV10-3; D ambiguous. This CDR3 reads CAISDLSKNTEAFF. As DNA, the CDR3 is TGTGCCATCAGTGATTTGTCAAAGAACACTGAAGCTTTCTTT.